A selection of T cell receptor beta chains follows, all from one sample in a study of cytomegalovirus exposure and HLA in healthy donors. Profiled with immunoSEQ multiplex PCR; TCRdb holds only in-frame clones, not every one. The sample lists 150,000 or so clones, almost 80% seen once, with 11% to 15% in the top ten. The sequenced sample was PBMCs. The receptors were sampled from a man aged 50 or older in good health and CMV-seropositive. The CDR3 runs from the conserved cysteine through the conserved F or W. A D gene is named only where the DNA matches it firmly. Clone size is stated in some rows and not others, as once, few, many or a class when expanded.

d_gene	v_gene	abundance	j_gene	CDR3nt	CDR3aa
-	TRBV12-5	few	TRBJ1-1	TGTGCTAGTGGTTTGGATGTTCTCGAAGCTTTCTTT	CASGLDVLEAFF
TRBD2	TRBV10-1	once	TRBJ2-3	TGCGCCAGCAGTGGTTGGGGGGGGGAAGACTATACGCAGTATTTT	CASSGWGGEDYTQYF
-	TRBV6-6	-	TRBJ1-5	TGTGCCAGCAGCCCCGGGGTGGGTCAGCCCCAGCATTTT	CASSPGVGQPQHF
-	TRBV2	-	TRBJ2-2	TGTGCCAGCAGTCTGACAGTGAACACCGGGGAGCTGTTTTTT	CASSLTVNTGELFF
-	TRBV5-1	-	TRBJ1-1	TGCGCCAGCAGCCCCAGGGTTGAGAACACTGAAGCTTTCTTT	CASSPRVENTEAFF
TRBD1	TRBV5-1	-	TRBJ1-1	TGCGCCAGCAGGAGACAGGGAGGCAACTATCACACTGAAGCTTTCTTT	CASRRQGGNYHTEAFF
TRBD2	TRBV6-1	-	TRBJ2-2	TGTGCCAGCAGTGCCCAGCGGGGGAGCACCGGGGAGCTGTTTTTT	CASSAQRGSTGELFF
TRBD1	TRBV4-1	-	TRBJ1-5	TGCGCCAGCAGCCAAGGCCCCGCAGGGGGCGCCGGTCAGCCCCAGCATTTT	CASSQGPAGGAGQPQHF
TRBD2	TRBV29-1	-	TRBJ2-1	TGCAGCGTCGGTGCCGAATTGGGCGGGGGGCTGAGCTCCTACAATGAGCAGTTCTTC	CSVGAELGGGLSSYNEQFF
TRBD2	TRBV7-3	-	TRBJ2-5	TGTGCCAGCAGCTCCACCGGGACTAGCGGGGAGACCCAGTACTTC	CASSSTGTSGETQYF
TRBD1	TRBV6-5	-	TRBJ2-7	TGTGCCAGCAGCGTAGACAGGGGATCCGAGCAGTACTTC	CASSVDRGSEQYF
TRBD1	TRBV5-1	-	TRBJ1-6	TGCGCCAGCAGCGGAACAGGGGAAGGGAATTCACCCCTCCACTTT	CASSGTGEGNSPLHF
TRBD1	TRBV28	-	TRBJ2-7	TGTGCCAGCAGTTTCCTACAGGGGCGATTCGAGCAGTACTTC	CASSFLQGRFEQYF
TRBD1	TRBV6-1	-	TRBJ1-4	TGTGCCAGCAGTCGACAGGGGGCGGTTAATGAAAAACTGTTTTTT	CASSRQGAVNEKLFF
-	TRBV5-8	-	TRBJ1-5	TGTGCCAGCAGCTTGTACAGCGGCCTTGGGCCCCAGCATTTT	CASSLYSGLGPQHF
-	TRBV4-1	-	TRBJ1-1	TGCGCCAGCAGCCAAGTCCGAGGGAGCACTGAAGCTTTCTTT	CASSQVRGSTEAFF
-	TRBV5-6	-	TRBJ1-4	TGTGCCAGCAGCGACTGGCCATCAACTAATGAAAAACTGTTTTTT	CASSDWPSTNEKLFF